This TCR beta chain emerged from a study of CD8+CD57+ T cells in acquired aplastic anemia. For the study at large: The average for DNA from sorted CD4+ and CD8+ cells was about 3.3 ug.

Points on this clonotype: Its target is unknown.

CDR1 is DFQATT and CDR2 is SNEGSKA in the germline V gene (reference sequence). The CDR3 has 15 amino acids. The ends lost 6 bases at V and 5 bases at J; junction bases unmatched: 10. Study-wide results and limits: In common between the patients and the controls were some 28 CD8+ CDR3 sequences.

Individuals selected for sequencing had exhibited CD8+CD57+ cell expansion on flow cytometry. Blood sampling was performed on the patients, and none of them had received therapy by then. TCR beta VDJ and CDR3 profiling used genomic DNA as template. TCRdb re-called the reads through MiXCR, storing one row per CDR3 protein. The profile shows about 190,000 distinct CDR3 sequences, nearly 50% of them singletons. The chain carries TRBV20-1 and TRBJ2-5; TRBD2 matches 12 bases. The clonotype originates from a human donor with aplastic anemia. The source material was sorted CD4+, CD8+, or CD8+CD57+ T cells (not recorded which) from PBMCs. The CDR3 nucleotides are TGCAGTGCACAAACGACTAGCGGGAGACGCGAGACCCAGTACTTC. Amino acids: CSAQTTSGRRETQYF.